This is a list of T cell receptor beta chains from one sample in a study of identical twins. Using its own MiXCR run on the 5' RACE reads, TCRdb lists one record per CDR3 protein. The data contain around 230,000 distinct CDR3 sequences, about 6.7% of them singletons. The data also belong to a second study, concerning T cells expressing NK-cell markers.

Sequenced: CD8+ T cells sorted from blood. The source of these receptors is a woman between 18 and 29 years old in good health. Both conserved end residues are part of each CDR3. Each record gives: J gene, D gene, V gene, clone size, CDR3 DNA, CDR3 protein. The D gene is left open where the match is weak. Expanded clones get a size class; other rows say once, few or many, or leave the size out.

TRBJ2-3	-	TRBV29-1	-	TGCAGCGTTGAAGATTGGACCAGCCCCGGGCAGTATTTT	CSVEDWTSPGQYF
TRBJ2-1	TRBD1	TRBV11-3	few	TGTGCCAGCAGCACCCGGGACAGGGGCAATGAGCAGTTCTTC	CASSTRDRGNEQFF
TRBJ2-1	-	TRBV14	-	TGTGCCAGCAGCCGATTGACTAACAATGAGCAGTTCTTC	CASSRLTNNEQFF
TRBJ2-1	TRBD1	TRBV27	many	TGTGCCAGCAGTTTGGGACAGCCTACCTACAATGAGCAGTTCTTC	CASSLGQPTYNEQFF
TRBJ2-5	-	TRBV5-1	-	TGCGCCAGCACGGGGGTCCAAGAGACCCAGTACTTC	CASTGVQETQYF
TRBJ2-1	TRBD2	TRBV12-3/TRBV12-4	many	TGTGCCAGCAGTGCCGCTAGCGGATTCAATGAGCAGTTCTTC	CASSAASGFNEQFF
TRBJ2-1	-	TRBV12-3/TRBV12-4	many	TGTGCCAGCAGTTGGCCCCTCCGCCGGGGCTTCGACAATGAGCAGTTCTTC	CASSWPLRRGFDNEQFF
TRBJ2-2	-	TRBV14	few	TGTGCCAGCAGCCAAGATCGATGGGTAAACACCGGGGAGCTGTTTTTT	CASSQDRWVNTGELFF
TRBJ1-1	-	TRBV2	-	TGTGCCAGCAGTGAAGGCAGGGGCGGCACTGAAGCTTTCTTT	CASSEGRGGTEAFF
TRBJ2-5	-	TRBV10-3	-	TGTGCCATCAGTCGTGGGGGGGGCCCAGAGACCCAGTACTTC	CAISRGGGPETQYF
TRBJ2-7	TRBD2	TRBV4-2	many	TGTGCCAGCAGCCAAGGGACTAGCGGGGGGGCCTACGAGCAGTACTTC	CASSQGTSGGAYEQYF
TRBJ2-1	TRBD2	TRBV2	few	TGTGCCGCCCCCCCTAGCGGGGCCTTCTCCTACAATGAGCAGTTCTTC	CAAPPSGAFSYNEQFF
TRBJ1-2	-	TRBV7-8	many	TGTGCCAGCAGCTTAGCCATAGGGGACTATGGCTACACCTTC	CASSLAIGDYGYTF
TRBJ1-5	-	TRBV30	-	TGTGCCTGGAGTGTAGGTCTGCACAATCAGCCCCAGCATTTT	CAWSVGLHNQPQHF
TRBJ1-6	-	TRBV27	-	TGTGCCAGCAGTCGGCAGTCTTCACCCCTCCACTTT	CASSRQSSPLHF
TRBJ2-7	-	TRBV3-1	many	TGTGCCAGCAGCCAAGGCGGGACAGACGCCTACGAGCAGTACTTC	CASSQGGTDAYEQYF
TRBJ2-7	TRBD1	TRBV20-1	-	TGCAGTGCAGACTCCGGGACAGGGAGCTACGAGCAGTACTTC	CSADSGTGSYEQYF
TRBJ2-2	-	TRBV29-1	many	TGCAGCGTTGTAGGTCAAACTGGGGAGCTGTTTTTT	CSVVGQTGELFF
TRBJ2-1	TRBD2	TRBV4-1	-	TGCGCCAGCAGCCAAGTGGGACTAGCGGAACTCTACAATGAGCAGTTCTTC	CASSQVGLAELYNEQFF
TRBJ1-1	-	TRBV2	few	TGTGCCAGCACCCGACAGGAAGCTTTCTTT	CASTRQEAFF
TRBJ1-2	-	TRBV12-3/TRBV12-4	few	TGTGCCAGCAGTTTCTCCGGCTATGGCTACACCTTC	CASSFSGYGYTF
TRBJ2-1	TRBD2	TRBV10-1	many	TGCGCCAGCAGGACTAGCGTGGAAAGCAATGAGCAGTTCTTC	CASRTSVESNEQFF
TRBJ1-1	TRBD1	TRBV4-3	many	TGCGCCAGCAGTTTGGGGACAGGGTCCGGGAACACTGAAGCTTTCTTT	CASSLGTGSGNTEAFF
TRBJ2-1	-	TRBV27	few	TGTGCCAGCAGTGAGCGCCCGGACTTCTCTGGGAATGAGCAGTTCTTC	CASSERPDFSGNEQFF
TRBJ2-1	-	TRBV25-1	many	TGTGCCAGCACTACATCCAATGAGCAGTTCTTC	CASTTSNEQFF
TRBJ2-1	-	TRBV11-2	-	TGTGCCAGCAGCTTAGTAAGGTCCGGGGCCAGCTCCTACAATGAGCAGTTCTTC	CASSLVRSGASSYNEQFF
TRBJ1-2	TRBD1	TRBV7-9	few	TGTGCCAGCAGCAGCAGCGGAGAGCCGGGACAGGGCTATGGCTACACCTTC	CASSSSGEPGQGYGYTF
TRBJ2-6	TRBD1	TRBV29-1	many	TGCAGCGCAACCGGGACAGGGGGTCCTTCTGGGGCCAACGTCCTGACTTTC	CSATGTGGPSGANVLTF
TRBJ2-3	TRBD2	TRBV20-1	many	TGCAGTGCTAGAGATATCGGGCTAGCGGTAGATACGCAGTATTTT	CSARDIGLAVDTQYF
TRBJ2-7	TRBD2	TRBV7-2	-	TGTGCCAGCAGCCCCTCGGGCGGGGGGGCTCGGCAGTACTTC	CASSPSGGGARQYF
TRBJ2-5	TRBD1	TRBV27	many	TGTGCCAGCAGTAATCTGGGACAGCAAGAGACCCAGTACTTC	CASSNLGQQETQYF
TRBJ2-7	-	TRBV6-2/TRBV6-3	few	TGTGCCAGCAGTTACACAGTTCTCTACGAGCAGTACTTC	CASSYTVLYEQYF
TRBJ1-1	-	TRBV20-1	few	TGCAGTGCTAGAGGGGCCTTGGACACTGAAGCTTTCTTT	CSARGALDTEAFF
TRBJ1-1	-	TRBV12-3/TRBV12-4	-	TGTGCCAGCAGTTTAATGGGGGGGTCGGGGACTGAAGCTTTCTTT	CASSLMGGSGTEAFF
TRBJ2-1	-	TRBV28	many	TGTGCCAGCAGTTCACAACGCAATGAGCAGTTCTTC	CASSSQRNEQFF
TRBJ2-1	TRBD1	TRBV28	many	TGTGCCAGCAGTTTCCCGGGACAGAACAATGAGCAGTTCTTC	CASSFPGQNNEQFF
TRBJ2-4	-	TRBV27	-	TGTGCCAGCAGTTTATCCGGGGGCGGAAGAGCCAAAAACATTCAGTACTTC	CASSLSGGGRAKNIQYF
TRBJ1-6	-	TRBV15	-	TGTGCCACCAGCAGTCGTCGGGCTACTAATTCACCCCTCCACTTT	CATSSRRATNSPLHF
TRBJ2-7	-	TRBV11-2	few	TGTGCCAGCAGGGACAGAGAGGCACAAGGGACACCCTTCTACGAGCAGTACTTC	CASRDREAQGTPFYEQYF
TRBJ2-5	TRBD2	TRBV7-2	-	TGTGCCAGCAGCTTAGCGCGACTAGCGGAAGAGACCCAGTACTTC	CASSLARLAEETQYF
TRBJ2-7	-	TRBV7-8	-	TGTGCCAGCAGCTCCGGAAGCCTCGAGCAGTACTTC	CASSSGSLEQYF
TRBJ1-2	-	TRBV7-2	few	TGTGCCAGCAGCTTCTCCGGCAGCCAGTATGGCTACACCTTC	CASSFSGSQYGYTF
TRBJ2-7	-	TRBV3-1	few	TGTGCCAGCAGCCAACTCACAGAGGGCCTGACCTACGAGCAGTACTTC	CASSQLTEGLTYEQYF
TRBJ2-4	-	TRBV3-1	few	TGTGCCAGCAGCCAAGACCCCGTGGACCCGGGGGCAAACATTCAGTACTTC	CASSQDPVDPGANIQYF
TRBJ1-1	-	TRBV20-1	-	TGCAGTGCTAGAGAGATGAACACTGAAGCTTTCTTT	CSAREMNTEAFF
TRBJ2-1	TRBD1	TRBV7-9	few	TGTGCCAGCAGCCCACGGACAGGGGGCAATGAGCAGTTCTTC	CASSPRTGGNEQFF
TRBJ2-1	-	TRBV3-1	-	TGTGCCAGCAGCCAACCCCGGGACGGCCGTGAGAATGAGCAGTTCTTC	CASSQPRDGRENEQFF
TRBJ1-1	TRBD1	TRBV27	few	TGTGCCAGCACCCAGACAGGGGGCAGAACTGAAGCTTTCTTT	CASTQTGGRTEAFF
TRBJ1-3	-	TRBV11-3	few	TGTGCCAGCAGCCCCGAACTACCAATCGGAAACACCATATATTTT	CASSPELPIGNTIYF
TRBJ2-1	-	TRBV7-9	many	TGTGCCAGCAGTTCCGGACTGGTACAGTTCTTC	CASSSGLVQFF
TRBJ2-5	-	TRBV12-3/TRBV12-4	many	TGTGCCAGCAGTTTAGGCAGGGCCCAAGAGACCCAGTACTTC	CASSLGRAQETQYF
TRBJ2-7	-	TRBV7-9	-	TGTGCCAGCAGCTTAGATGGACACCCGCCCTACGAGCAGTACTTC	CASSLDGHPPYEQYF
TRBJ2-2	-	TRBV27	few	TGTGCCAGCGGATTCGGGGAGCTGTTTTTT	CASGFGELFF
TRBJ1-1	-	TRBV12-3/TRBV12-4	few	TGTGCCAGCACCTCCGGGACGTTGAACACTGAAGCTTTCTTT	CASTSGTLNTEAFF